These 3 T cell receptor beta chains were sequenced from one sample in a study of blood T cell repertoires in COVID-19. Only in-frame clones appear in the TCRdb table, and some are missing; sequencing was by immunoSEQ multiplex PCR. This sample has 200,000 to 250,000 clones; over 60% occur once, and the top ten carry about 7%. The sample consisted of peripheral blood. Receptors were obtained from an older woman with acute or convalescent COVID-19.

The table lists this clone with a few counts. The J gene is TRBJ2-3, the V gene TRBV2; perhaps TRBD2 as D (6 bases). Per the germline V gene, CDR1 is SNHLY and CDR2 is FYNNEI. V shed 7 bases and J shed 3 bases, with 23 bases lying between them. The CDR3 is 17 residues long. In DNA form, the CDR3 reads TGTGCCAGCACCGATGGGGTATGGCTAGCGTCGACAGATACGCAGTATTTT. Translating gives CASTDGVWLASTDTQYF.

There are a few counts of this clone. The chain employs TRBV7-2 and TRBJ1-2; TRBD1 might be the D (6 bases). CDR3 length: 13 residues. Germline V gives CDR1 SGHTA, CDR2 FQGNSA. The V gene lost 3 bases and the J gene lost 4 bases, with 9 bases spanning the gap. Here the CDR3 DNA reads TGTGCCAGCAGCTTTTCAGGGGCCTATGGCTACACCTTC. Translation gives CASSFSGAYGYTF.

V usage is TRBV6-4 and J usage is TRBJ2-1; the D is unclear. Trimming left V 0 bases short and J 7 bases short, with 4 bases between. In germline, CDR1 is MRHNA, CDR2 SNTAGT. This CDR3 has 12 amino acids. The DNA of the CDR3 is TGTGCCAGCAGTGACTCCCGGAATGAGCAGTTCTTC. The encoded protein is CASSDSRNEQFF.